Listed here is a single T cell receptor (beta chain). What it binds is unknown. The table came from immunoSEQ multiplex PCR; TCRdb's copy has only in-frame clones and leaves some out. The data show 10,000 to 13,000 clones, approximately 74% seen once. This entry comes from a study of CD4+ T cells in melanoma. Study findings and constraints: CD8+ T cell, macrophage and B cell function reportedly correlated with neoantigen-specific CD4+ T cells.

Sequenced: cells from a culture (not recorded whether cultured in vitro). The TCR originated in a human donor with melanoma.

CDR3 protein: CASSLVTSLAGKYEQYF. In nucleotides, the CDR3 is TGTGCCAGCAGCTTAGTTACCAGTCTAGCGGGAAAGTACGAGCAGTACTTC. This chain joins TRBV13 and TRBJ2-7, with 9 bases identical to TRBD2. The CDR3 extends over 17 amino acids. The germline gives CDR1 PRHDT, CDR2 FYEKMQ (reference sequence). Trimming took 1 base from V and 4 from J; bases not matched to a gene: 11. The whole variable domain, remainder taken from reference TRBV13 and TRBJ2-7, is AAGVIQSPRHLIKEKRETATLKCYPIPRHDTVYWYQQGPGQDPQFLISFYEKMQSDKGSIPDRFSAQQFSDYHSELNMSSLELGDSALYFCASSLVTSLAGKYEQYFGPGTRLTVT.